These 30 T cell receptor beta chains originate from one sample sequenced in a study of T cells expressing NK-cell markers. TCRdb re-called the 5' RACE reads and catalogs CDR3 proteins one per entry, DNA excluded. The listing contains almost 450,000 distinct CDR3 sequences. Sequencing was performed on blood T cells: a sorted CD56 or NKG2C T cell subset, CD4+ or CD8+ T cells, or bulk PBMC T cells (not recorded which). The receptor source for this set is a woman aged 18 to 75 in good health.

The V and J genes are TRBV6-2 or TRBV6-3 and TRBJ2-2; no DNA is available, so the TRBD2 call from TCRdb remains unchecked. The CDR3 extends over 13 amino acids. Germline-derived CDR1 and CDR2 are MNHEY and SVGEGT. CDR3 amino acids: CAGGVLGTGELFF.

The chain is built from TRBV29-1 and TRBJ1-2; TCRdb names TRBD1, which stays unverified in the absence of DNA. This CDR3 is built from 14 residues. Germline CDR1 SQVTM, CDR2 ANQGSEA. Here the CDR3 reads CSVEDPDRVYGYTF. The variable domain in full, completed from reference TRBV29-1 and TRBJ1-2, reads SAVISQKPSRDICQRGTSLTIQCQVDSQVTMMFWYRQQPGQSLTLIATANQGSEATYESGFVIDKFPISRPNLTFSTLTVSNMSPEDSSIYLCSVEDPDRVYGYTFGSGTRLTVV.

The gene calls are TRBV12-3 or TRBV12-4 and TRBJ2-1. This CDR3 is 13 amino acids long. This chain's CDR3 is CASSLGARTGQFF.

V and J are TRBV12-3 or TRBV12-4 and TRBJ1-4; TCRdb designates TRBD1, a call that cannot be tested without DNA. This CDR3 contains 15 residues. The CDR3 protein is CASSPNRGVREKLFF.

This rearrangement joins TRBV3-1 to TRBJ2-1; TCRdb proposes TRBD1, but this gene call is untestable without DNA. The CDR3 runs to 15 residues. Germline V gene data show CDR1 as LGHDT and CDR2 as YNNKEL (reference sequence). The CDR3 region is CASRSTRGYLGEQFF.

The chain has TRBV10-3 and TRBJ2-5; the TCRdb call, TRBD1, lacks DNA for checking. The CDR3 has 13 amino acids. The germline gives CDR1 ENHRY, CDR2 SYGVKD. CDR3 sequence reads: CAIRTGAQETQYF.

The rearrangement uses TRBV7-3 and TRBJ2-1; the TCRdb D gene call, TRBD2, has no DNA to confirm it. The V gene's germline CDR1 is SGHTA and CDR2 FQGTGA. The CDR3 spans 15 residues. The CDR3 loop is CASSLTTGLVLEQFF.

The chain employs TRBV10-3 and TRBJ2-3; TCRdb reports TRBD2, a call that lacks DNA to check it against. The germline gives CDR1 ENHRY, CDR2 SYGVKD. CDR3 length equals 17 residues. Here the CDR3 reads CAIRHSPGTSGTDTQYF.

This CDR3 reads CASSAHGPLGTDTQYF. The chain has TRBV25-1 and TRBJ2-3; TCRdb names TRBD1, which stays unverified in the absence of DNA. Germline CDR1 is MGHDK and CDR2 is SYGVNS. CDR3 length: 16 residues.

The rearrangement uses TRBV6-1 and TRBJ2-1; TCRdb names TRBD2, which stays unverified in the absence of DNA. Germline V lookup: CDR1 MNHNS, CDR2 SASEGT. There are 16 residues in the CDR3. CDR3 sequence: CASSSPGASGHNEQFF.

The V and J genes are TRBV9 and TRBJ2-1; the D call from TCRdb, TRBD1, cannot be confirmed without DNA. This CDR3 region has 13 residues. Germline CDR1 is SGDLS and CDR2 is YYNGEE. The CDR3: CASSVGGGGEQFF. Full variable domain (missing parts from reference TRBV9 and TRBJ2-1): DSGVTQTPKHLITATGQRVTLRCSPRSGDLSVYWYQQSLDQGLQFLIQYYNGEERAKGNILERFSAQQFPDLHSELNLSSLELGDSALYFCASSVGGGGEQFFGPGTRLTVL.

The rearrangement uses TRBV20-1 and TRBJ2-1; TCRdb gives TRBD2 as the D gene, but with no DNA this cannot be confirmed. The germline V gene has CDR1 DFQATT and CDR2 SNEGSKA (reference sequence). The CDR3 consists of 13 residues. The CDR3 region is CSARPGTSHEQFF.

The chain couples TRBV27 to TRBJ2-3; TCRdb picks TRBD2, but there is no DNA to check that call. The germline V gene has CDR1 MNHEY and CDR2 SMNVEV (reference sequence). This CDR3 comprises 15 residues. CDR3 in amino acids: CASSFSGRASDTQYF.

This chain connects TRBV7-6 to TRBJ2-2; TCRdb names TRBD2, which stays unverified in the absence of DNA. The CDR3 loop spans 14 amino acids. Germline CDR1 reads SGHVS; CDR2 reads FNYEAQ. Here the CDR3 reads CASSPGLPTGELFF.

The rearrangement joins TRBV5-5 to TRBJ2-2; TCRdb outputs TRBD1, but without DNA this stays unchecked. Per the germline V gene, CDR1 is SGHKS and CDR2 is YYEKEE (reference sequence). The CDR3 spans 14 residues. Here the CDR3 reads CASSFGTGDGELFF.

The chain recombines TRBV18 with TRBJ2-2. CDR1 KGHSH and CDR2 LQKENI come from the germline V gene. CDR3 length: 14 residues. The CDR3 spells CASSPLPNTGELFF. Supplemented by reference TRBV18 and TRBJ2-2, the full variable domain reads NAGVMQNPRHLVRRRGQEARLRCSPMKGHSHVYWYRQLPEEGLKFMVYLQKENIIDESGMPKERFSAEFPKEGPSILRIQQVVRGDSAAYFCASSPLPNTGELFFGEGSRLTVL.

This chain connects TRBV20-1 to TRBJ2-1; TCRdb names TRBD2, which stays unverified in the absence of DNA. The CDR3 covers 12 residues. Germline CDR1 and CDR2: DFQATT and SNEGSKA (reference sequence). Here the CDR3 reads CSAGGLRDEQFF.

The CDR3 here is CASSKKLAGETQYF. This chain joins TRBV6-1 and TRBJ2-5; TCRdb's assignment of TRBD2 cannot be checked, as there is no DNA. The length of the CDR3 is 14 residues. CDR1 MNHNS and CDR2 SASEGT come from the germline V gene.

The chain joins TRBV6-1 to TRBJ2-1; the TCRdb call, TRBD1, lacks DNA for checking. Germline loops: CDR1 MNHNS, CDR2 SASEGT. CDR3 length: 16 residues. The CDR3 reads CASSPGRGGRYNEQFF.

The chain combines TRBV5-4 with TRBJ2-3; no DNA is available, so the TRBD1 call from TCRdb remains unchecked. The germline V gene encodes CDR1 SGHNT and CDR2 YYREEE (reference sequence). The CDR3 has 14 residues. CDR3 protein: CASSYRDRGDTQYF.

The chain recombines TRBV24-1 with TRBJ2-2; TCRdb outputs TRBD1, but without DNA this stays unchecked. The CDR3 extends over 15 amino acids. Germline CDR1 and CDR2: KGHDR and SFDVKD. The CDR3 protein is CATESNRAATGELFF.

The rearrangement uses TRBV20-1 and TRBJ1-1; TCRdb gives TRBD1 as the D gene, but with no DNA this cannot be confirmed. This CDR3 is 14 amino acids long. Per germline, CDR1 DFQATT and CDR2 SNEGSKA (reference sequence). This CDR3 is CSARADRGGTEAFF.

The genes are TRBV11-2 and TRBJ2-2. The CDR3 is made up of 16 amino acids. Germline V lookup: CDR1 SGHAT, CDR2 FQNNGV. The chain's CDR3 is CASSLQPTSNTGELFF.

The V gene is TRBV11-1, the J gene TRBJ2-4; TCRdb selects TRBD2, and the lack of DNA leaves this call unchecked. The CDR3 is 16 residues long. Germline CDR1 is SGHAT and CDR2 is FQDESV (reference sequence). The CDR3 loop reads CASSSRLGTGENIQYF.

CDR3 in amino acids: CASSSAGGNEQFF. V is TRBV11-1 and J is TRBJ2-1; the D call of TRBD2 rests on TCRdb alone, since no DNA is present to check it. Germline V gene lookup returns CDR1 SGHAT and CDR2 FQDESV (reference sequence). The CDR3 loop spans 13 amino acids.

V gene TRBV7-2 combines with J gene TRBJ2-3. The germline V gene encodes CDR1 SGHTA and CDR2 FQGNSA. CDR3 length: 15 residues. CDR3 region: CASSLAFFRTDTQYF.

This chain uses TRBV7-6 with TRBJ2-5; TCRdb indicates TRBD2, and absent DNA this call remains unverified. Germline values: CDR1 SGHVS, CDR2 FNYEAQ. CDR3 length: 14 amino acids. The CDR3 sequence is CASSPVAGVETQYF.

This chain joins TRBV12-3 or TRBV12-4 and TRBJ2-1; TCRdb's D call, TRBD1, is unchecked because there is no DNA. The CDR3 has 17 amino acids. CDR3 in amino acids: CASSSKIRDRQDNEQFF.

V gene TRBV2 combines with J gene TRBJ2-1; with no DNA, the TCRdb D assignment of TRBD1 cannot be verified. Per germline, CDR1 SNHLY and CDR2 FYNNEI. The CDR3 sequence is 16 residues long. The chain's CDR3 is CASSELLQGPIDEQFF.

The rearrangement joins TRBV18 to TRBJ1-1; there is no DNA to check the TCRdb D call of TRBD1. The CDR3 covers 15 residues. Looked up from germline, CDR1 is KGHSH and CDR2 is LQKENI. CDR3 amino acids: CASSPYSRGDTEAFF.